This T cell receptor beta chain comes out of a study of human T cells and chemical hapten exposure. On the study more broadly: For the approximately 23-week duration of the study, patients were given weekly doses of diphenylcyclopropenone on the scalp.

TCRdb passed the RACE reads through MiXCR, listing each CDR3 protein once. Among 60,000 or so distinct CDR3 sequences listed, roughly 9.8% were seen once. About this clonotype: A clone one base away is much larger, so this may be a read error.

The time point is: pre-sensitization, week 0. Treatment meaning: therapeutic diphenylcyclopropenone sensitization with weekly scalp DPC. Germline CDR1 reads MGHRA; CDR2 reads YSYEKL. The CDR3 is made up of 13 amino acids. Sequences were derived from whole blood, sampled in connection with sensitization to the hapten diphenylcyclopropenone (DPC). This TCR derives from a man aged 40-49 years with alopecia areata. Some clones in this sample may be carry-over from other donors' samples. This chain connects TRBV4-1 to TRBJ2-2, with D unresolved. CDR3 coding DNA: TGCGCCAACAGCCCAGTTAGCACCGGGGAGCTGTTTTTT. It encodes CANSPVSTGELFF.